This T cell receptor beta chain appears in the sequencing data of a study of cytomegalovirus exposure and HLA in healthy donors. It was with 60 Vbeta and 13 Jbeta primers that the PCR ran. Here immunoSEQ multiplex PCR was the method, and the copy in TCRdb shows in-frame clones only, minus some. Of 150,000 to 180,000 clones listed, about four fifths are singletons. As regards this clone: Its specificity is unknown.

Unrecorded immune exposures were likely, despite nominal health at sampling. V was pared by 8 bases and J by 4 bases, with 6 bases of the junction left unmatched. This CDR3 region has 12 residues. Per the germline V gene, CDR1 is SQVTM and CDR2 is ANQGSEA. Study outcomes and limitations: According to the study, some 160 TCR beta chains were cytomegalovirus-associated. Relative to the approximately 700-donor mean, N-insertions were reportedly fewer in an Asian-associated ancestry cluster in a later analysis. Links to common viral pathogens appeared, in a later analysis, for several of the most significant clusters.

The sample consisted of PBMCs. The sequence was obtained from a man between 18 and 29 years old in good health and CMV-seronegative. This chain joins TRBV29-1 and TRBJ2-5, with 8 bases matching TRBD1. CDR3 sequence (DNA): TGCAGCATAGAACAGGGGGGAGAGACCCAGTACTTC. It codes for CSIEQGGETQYF.